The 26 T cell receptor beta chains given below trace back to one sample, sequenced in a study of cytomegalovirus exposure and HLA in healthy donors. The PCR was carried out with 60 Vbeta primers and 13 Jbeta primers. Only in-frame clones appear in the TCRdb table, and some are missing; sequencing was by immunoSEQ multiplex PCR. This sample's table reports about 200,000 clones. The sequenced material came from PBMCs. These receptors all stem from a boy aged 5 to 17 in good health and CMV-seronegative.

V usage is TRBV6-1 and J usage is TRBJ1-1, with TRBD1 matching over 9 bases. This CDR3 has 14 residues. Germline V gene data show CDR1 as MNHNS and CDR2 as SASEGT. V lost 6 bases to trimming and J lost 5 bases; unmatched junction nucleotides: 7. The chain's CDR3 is CASRDGTGWTEAFF. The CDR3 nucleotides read TGTGCCAGCAGAGACGGGACAGGGTGGACTGAAGCTTTCTTT.

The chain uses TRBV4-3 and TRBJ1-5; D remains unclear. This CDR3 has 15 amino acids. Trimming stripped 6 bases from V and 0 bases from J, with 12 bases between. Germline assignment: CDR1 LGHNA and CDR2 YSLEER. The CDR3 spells CASRTGHHSNQPQHF. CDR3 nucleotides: TGCGCCAGCAGAACGGGTCACCATAGCAATCAGCCCCAGCATTTT.

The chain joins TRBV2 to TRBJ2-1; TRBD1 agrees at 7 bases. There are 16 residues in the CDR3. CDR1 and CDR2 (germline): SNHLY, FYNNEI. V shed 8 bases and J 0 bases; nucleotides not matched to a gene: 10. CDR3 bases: TGTGCCAGCCTCCCAGACAGGGCTGGCTCCTACAATGAGCAGTTCTTC. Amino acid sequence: CASLPDRAGSYNEQFF.

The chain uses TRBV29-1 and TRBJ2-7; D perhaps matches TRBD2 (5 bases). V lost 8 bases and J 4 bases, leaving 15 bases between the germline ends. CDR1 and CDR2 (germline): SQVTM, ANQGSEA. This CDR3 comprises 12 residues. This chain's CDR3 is CSYTGIQYEQYF. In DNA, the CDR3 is TGCAGCTACACGGGGATTCAGTACGAGCAGTACTTC.

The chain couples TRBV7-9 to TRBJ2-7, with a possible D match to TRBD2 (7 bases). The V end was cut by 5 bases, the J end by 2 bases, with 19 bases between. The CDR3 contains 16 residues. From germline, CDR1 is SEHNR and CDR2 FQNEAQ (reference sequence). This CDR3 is CASSAARGGVAYEQYF. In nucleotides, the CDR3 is TGTGCCAGCAGCGCCGCGAGGGGGGGCGTCGCCTACGAGCAGTACTTC.

The CDR3 spells CASSYSDTATNEKLFF. Written as DNA, the CDR3 is TGTGCCAGCAGTTACTCGGACACTGCAACTAATGAAAAACTGTTTTTT. V gene TRBV6-5 combines with J gene TRBJ1-4, with D tentatively TRBD1 (5 bases). Germline CDR1 and CDR2: MNHEY and SVGAGI. V lost 0 bases to trimming and J lost 0 bases, with 8 bases between them. The CDR3 consists of 16 residues.

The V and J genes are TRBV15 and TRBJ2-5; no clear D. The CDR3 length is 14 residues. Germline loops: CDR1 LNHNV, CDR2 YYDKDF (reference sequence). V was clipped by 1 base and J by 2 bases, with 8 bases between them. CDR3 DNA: TGTGCCACCAGCAGAGTGACTGGGCAAGAGACCCAGTACTTC. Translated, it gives CATSRVTGQETQYF.

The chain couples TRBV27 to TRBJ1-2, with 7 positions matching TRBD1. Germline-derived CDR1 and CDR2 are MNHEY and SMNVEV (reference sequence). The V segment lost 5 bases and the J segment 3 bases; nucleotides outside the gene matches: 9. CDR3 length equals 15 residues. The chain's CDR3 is CASSPDRAAHYGYTF. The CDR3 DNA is TGTGCCAGCAGTCCAGACAGGGCGGCCCACTATGGCTACACCTTC.

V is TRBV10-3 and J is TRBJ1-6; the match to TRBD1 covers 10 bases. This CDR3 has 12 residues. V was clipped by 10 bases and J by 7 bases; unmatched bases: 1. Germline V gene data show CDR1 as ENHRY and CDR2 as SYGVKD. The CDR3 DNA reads TGTGCCACGGGACAGGGGAATTCACCCCTCCACTTT. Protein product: CATGQGNSPLHF.

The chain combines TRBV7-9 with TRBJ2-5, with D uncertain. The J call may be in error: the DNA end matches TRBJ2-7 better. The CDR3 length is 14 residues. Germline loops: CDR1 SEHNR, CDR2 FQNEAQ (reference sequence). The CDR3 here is CASSSTGIYYEQYF. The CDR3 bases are TGTGCCAGCAGCTCGACCGGCATTTACTACGAGCAGTACTTC.

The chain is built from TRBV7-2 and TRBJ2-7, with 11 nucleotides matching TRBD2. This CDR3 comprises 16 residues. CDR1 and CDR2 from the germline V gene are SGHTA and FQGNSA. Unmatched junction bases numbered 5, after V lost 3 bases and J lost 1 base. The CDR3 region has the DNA TGTGCCAGCAGCTTTACTAGCGGGGGTTATTCCTACGAGCAGTACTTC. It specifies CASSFTSGGYSYEQYF.

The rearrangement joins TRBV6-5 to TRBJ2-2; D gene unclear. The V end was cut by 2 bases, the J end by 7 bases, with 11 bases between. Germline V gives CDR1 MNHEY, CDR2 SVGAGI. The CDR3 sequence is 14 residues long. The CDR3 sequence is CASSYLLSVGELFF. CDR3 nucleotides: TGTGCCAGCAGTTACCTCTTATCCGTCGGGGAGCTGTTTTTT.

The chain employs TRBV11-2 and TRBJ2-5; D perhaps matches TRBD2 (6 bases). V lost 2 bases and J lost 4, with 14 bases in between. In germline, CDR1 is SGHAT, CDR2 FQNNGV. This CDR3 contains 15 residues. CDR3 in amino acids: CASSLTRSGAETQYF. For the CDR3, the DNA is TGTGCCAGCAGCTTAACCAGGTCGGGAGCAGAGACCCAGTACTTC.

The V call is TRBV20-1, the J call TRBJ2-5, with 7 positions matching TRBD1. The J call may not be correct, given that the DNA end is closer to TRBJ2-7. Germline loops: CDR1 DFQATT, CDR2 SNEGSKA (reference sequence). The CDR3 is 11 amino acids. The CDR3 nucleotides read TGCAGTGTCGCAGGGGGCTACGAGCAGTACTTC. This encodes CSVAGGYEQYF.

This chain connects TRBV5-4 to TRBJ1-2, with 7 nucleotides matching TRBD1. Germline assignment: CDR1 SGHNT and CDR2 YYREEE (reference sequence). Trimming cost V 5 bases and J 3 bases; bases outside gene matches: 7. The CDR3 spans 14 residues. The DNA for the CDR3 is TGTGCCAGCAGGGCAACAGGGGAAGACTATGGCTACACCTTC. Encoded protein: CASRATGEDYGYTF.

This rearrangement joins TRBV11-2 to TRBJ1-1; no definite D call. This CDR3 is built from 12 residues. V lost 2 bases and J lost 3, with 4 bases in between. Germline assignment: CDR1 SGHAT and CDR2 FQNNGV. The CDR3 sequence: CASSLSDTEAFF. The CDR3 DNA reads TGTGCCAGCAGCTTATCGGACACTGAAGCTTTCTTT.

The CDR3 loop is CASSLGLAGAYFNEQFF. Written as DNA, the CDR3 is TGTGCCAGCAGCTTAGGGCTAGCGGGGGCCTACTTCAATGAGCAGTTCTTC. The rearrangement uses TRBV5-8 and TRBJ2-1, with TRBD2 matching 10 bases. Germline-derived CDR1 and CDR2 are SGHTS and YDEGEE. V lost 2 bases to trimming and J lost 6 bases; unmatched junction nucleotides: 11. This CDR3 has 17 amino acids. The full variable domain, with the rest looked up from reference TRBV5-8 and TRBJ2-1, is EAGVTQSPTHLIKTRGQQATLRCSPISGHTSVYWYQQALGLGLQFLLWYDEGEERNRGNFPPRFSGRQFPNYSSELNVNALELEDSALYLCASSLGLAGAYFNEQFFGPGTRLTVL.

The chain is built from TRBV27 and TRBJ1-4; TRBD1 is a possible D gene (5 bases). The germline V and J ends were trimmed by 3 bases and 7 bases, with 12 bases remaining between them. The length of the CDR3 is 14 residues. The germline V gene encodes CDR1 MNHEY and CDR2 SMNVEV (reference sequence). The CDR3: CASSFAGLGEKLFF. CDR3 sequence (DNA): TGTGCCAGCAGTTTTGCAGGGTTAGGTGAAAAACTGTTTTTT.

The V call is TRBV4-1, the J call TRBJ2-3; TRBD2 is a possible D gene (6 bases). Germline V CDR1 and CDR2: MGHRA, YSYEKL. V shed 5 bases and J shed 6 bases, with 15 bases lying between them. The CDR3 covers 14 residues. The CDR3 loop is CASSYSVGRDTQYF. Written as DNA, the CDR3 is TGCGCCAGCAGCTATAGTGTAGGGAGGGATACGCAGTATTTT.

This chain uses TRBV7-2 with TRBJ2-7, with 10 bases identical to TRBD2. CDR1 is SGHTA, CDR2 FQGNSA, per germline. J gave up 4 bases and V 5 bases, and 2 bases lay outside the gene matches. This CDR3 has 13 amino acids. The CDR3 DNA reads TGTGCCAGCAGCCCTAGCGGGAGATACGAGCAGTACTTC. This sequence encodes CASSPSGRYEQYF.

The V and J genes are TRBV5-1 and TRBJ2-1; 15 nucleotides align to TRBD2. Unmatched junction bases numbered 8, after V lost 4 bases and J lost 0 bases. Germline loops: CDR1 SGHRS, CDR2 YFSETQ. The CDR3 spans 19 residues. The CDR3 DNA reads TGCGCCAGCAGCCGATGGACTAGCGGGGGGGCCCCCTCCTACAATGAGCAGTTCTTC. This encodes CASSRWTSGGAPSYNEQFF.

This CDR3 reads CASSELTGPLLYEQYF. The CDR3 coding sequence is TGTGCCAGCAGTGAATTGACAGGCCCTCTCCTTTACGAGCAGTACTTC. The rearrangement links TRBV2 to TRBJ2-7; D is perhaps TRBD1 (6 bases). The CDR3 has 16 amino acids. Trimming took 2 bases from V and 4 from J, leaving 18 bases between them. Germline CDR1 SNHLY, CDR2 FYNNEI.

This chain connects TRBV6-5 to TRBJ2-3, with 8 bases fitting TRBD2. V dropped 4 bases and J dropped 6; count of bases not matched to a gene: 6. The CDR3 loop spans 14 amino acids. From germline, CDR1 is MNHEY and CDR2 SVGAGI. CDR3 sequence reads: CASSFTGGGDTQYF. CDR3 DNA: TGTGCCAGCAGTTTCACGGGGGGGGGCGATACGCAGTATTTT.

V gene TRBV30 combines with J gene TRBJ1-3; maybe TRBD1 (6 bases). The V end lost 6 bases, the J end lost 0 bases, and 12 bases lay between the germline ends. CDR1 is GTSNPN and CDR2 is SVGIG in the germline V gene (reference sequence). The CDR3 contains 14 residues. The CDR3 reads CACSQGYSGNTIYF. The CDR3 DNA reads TGTGCCTGTTCACAGGGCTACTCTGGAAACACCATATATTTT.

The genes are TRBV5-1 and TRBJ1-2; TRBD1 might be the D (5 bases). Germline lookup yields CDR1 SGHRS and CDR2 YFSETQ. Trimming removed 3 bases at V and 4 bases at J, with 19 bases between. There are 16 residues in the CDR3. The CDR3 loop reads CASSWGSDIRGYGYTF. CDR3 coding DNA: TGCGCCAGCAGCTGGGGCTCTGATATTCGAGGCTATGGCTACACCTTC.

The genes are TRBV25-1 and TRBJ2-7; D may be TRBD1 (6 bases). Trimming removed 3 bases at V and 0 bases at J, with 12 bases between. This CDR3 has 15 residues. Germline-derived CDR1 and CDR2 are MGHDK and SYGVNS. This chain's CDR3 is CASSDRGRGSYEQYF. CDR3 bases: TGTGCCAGCAGTGACCGGGGCAGGGGCTCCTACGAGCAGTACTTC.